This TCR beta chain was observed in a study of cytomegalovirus exposure and HLA in healthy donors. Whole-study findings and limits: Generally TCR sequences proved uncommon, though certain public TCRs appeared in numerous donors.

Concerning this clone itself: The antigen is not known.

Deletions cut 4 bases from V and 7 bases from J, with 17 bases between. Germline assignment: CDR1 SEHNR and CDR2 FQNEAQ (reference sequence). The CDR3 has 16 residues. The table came from immunoSEQ multiplex PCR; TCRdb's copy has only in-frame clones and leaves some out. The sample lists about 140,000 clones; roughly 86% were seen once. The V and J genes are TRBV7-9 and TRBJ1-6; no clear D gene. This clonotype was obtained from a woman under 40 in good health and CMV-seronegative. The sequenced material came from PBMCs. The chain's CDR3 is CASSSGDGAPNSPLHF. The CDR3 coding sequence is TGTGCCAGCAGCTCGGGTGATGGCGCCCCCAATTCACCCCTCCACTTT.